What follows describes a single T cell receptor (beta chain). Its antigen is not identified. This record belongs to a study of OX40 agonist ivuxolimab in advanced cancers. Whole-study context: Partial responses were observed in three patients, of whom one had hepatocellular carcinoma and two had cutaneous melanoma.

V shed 4 bases and J 5 bases; nucleotides not matched to a gene: 22. The germline CDR1 and CDR2 sequences are MDHEN and SYDVKM. The CDR3 is 19 residues long. General study results and limits: In a subset of nonresponders, normalized T-cell clonal expansion was also low. On average, a greater number of expanded clones characterised CD8+ T cells relative to CD4+. Doses of 0.1 to 3.0 mg/kg were accompanied by clonal expansion of CD4+ and CD8+ blood T cells by week 6.

The table came from immunoSEQ multiplex PCR; TCRdb's copy has only in-frame clones and leaves some out. This sample has tens of thousands of clones, with about 82% found just once. The sequencing used CD4+ or CD8+ T cells sorted from blood, collected in a trial of the OX40 agonist ivuxolimab. J is TRBJ1-2 and V is TRBV28; the match to TRBD1 covers 7 bases. This sequence was found in an adult with an advanced solid tumor such as melanoma, head and neck, liver or kidney cancer. CDR3 loop: CASSYYLRDSPTSGYGYTF. The CDR3 DNA reads as TGTGCCAGCAGTTACTATTTACGGGACAGTCCCACCTCTGGTTATGGCTACACCTTC.